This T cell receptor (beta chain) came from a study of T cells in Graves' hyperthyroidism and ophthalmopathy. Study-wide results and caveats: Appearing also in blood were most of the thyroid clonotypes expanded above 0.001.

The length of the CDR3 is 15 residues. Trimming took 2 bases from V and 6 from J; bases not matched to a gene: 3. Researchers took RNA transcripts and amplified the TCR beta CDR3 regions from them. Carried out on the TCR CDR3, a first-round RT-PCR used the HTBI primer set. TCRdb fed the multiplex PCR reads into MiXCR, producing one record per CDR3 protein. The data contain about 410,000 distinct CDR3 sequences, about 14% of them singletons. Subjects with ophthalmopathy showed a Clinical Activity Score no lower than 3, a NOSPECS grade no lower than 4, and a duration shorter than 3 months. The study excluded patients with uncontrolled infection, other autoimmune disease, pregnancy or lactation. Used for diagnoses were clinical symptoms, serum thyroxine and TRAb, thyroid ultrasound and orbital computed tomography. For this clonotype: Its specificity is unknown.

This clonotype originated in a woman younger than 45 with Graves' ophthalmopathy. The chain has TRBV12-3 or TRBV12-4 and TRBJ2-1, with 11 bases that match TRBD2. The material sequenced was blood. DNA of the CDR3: TGTGCCAGCAGTTTATTACTAGCGGGAGCCAATGAGCAGTTCTTC. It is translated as CASSLLLAGANEQFF.